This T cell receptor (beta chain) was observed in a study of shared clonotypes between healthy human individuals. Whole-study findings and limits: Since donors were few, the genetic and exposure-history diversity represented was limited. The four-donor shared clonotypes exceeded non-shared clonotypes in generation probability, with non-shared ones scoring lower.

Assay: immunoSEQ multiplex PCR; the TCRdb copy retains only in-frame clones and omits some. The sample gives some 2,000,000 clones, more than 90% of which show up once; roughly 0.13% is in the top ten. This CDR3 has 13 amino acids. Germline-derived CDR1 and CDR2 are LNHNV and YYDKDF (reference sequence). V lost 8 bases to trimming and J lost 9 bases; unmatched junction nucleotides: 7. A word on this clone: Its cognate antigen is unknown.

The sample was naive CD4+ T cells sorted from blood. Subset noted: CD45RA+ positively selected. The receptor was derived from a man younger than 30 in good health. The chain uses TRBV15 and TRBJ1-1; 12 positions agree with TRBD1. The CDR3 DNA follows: TGTGCCACCTCGGGACAGGGGGCCTCTAAAGCTTTCTTT. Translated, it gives CATSGQGASKAFF.